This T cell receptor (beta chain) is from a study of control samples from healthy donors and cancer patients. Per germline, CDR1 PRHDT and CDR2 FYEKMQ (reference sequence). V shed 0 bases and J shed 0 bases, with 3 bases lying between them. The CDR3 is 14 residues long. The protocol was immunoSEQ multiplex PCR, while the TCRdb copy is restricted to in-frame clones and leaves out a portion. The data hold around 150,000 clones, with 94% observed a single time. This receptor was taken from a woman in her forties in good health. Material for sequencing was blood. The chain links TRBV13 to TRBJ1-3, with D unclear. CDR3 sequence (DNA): TGTGCCAGCAGCTTAGGGATCTCTGGAAACACCATATATTTT. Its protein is CASSLGISGNTIYF.